This T cell receptor beta chain emerged from a study of blood T cell repertoires in COVID-19. Study at large: Collection of acute and convalescent COVID-19 samples took place in the United States, Italy and Spain. T cells, B-cell-depleted T cells, or PBMCs supplied cDNA or gDNA.

The CDR3 is 12 amino acids. From germline, CDR1 is MNHEY and CDR2 SMNVEV (reference sequence). Original analysis: Amplification from reference gene primers served as the basis for estimated nucleated cell counts. The table came from immunoSEQ multiplex PCR; TCRdb's copy has only in-frame clones and leaves some out. The V and J calls and clone size are taken from that table; D and trimming were inferred from the DNA. The sample yields 250,000 or so clones, approximately 90% seen once. The chain links TRBV27 to TRBJ2-4; TRBD1 agrees at 7 bases. The receptor's source is a woman in her 40s who had recovered from COVID-19. Sequenced material: peripheral blood. CDR3 sequence (DNA): TGTGGCACACAGGGGAAAGGACACATTCAGTACTTC. As protein: CGTQGKGHIQYF.